The 26 T cell receptor beta chains given below trace back to one sample, sequenced in a study of T cell responses to AZD1222 COVID-19 vaccine. Using immunoSEQ multiplex PCR, the repertoire was profiled, and TCRdb retains in-frame clones only, with some absent. The data hold about 200,000 clones, with around 94% observed a single time. Sequencing was performed on peripheral blood, taken on day 0 of AZD1222 vaccination. All receptors derive from an adult in good health.

V usage is TRBV20-1 and J usage is TRBJ1-5; D perhaps matches TRBD1 (5 bases). Germline values: CDR1 DFQATT, CDR2 SNEGSKA (reference sequence). Trimming removed 3 bases from V and 2 bases from J, with 8 bases in between. The CDR3 is 13 residues long. The CDR3 nucleotides are TGCAGTGCTAGTCAGGGTGGCAATCAGCCCCAGCATTTT. This translates into CSASQGGNQPQHF.

V gene TRBV19 combines with J gene TRBJ2-1; D remains ambiguous. This CDR3 is built from 11 residues. V dropped 1 base and J dropped 10 bases, with 5 bases sitting between them. Germline values: CDR1 LNHDA, CDR2 SQIVND (reference sequence). The CDR3 loop reads CASSIGPEQFF. The CDR3 nucleotides read TGTGCCAGTAGTATAGGGCCCGAGCAGTTCTTC.

The chain joins TRBV27 to TRBJ1-6, with TRBD1 as a possible D gene (5 bases). Germline-derived CDR1 and CDR2 are MNHEY and SMNVEV (reference sequence). Trimming stripped 6 bases from V and 6 bases from J, with 9 bases between. The CDR3 length is 13 residues. CDR3 region: CASRGQRNSPLHF. The CDR3 bases are TGTGCCAGCAGGGGGCAGCGTAATTCACCCCTCCACTTT.

The genes are TRBV4-3 and TRBJ2-7; unclear D gene. CDR1 is LGHNA, CDR2 YSLEER, per germline. The CDR3 consists of 15 residues. V lost 0 bases, J lost 3 bases, and 12 bases lay in between. The CDR3: CASSQDRALFYEQYF. CDR3 sequence (DNA): TGCGCCAGCAGCCAAGATAGGGCCTTGTTCTACGAGCAGTACTTC.

This chain uses TRBV28 with TRBJ2-7; TRBD1 might be the D (6 bases). CDR1 and CDR2 (germline): MDHEN, SYDVKM. This CDR3 spans 13 amino acids. Between the trimmed V and J ends, which lost 7 bases and 5 bases, there was a span of 15 bases. The CDR3 nucleotides read TGTGCCAGCATCCCCGGGACATTGCACGAGCAGTACTTC. The encoded protein is CASIPGTLHEQYF. The whole variable domain, filled in from reference TRBV28 and TRBJ2-7, reads DVKVTQSSRYLVKRTGEKVFLECVQDMDHENMFWYRQDPGLGLRLIYFSYDVKMKEKGDIPEGYSVSREKKERFSLILESASTNQTSMYLCASIPGTLHEQYFGPGTRLTVT.

This sequence joins TRBV12-3 or TRBV12-4 and TRBJ2-5, with D hard to call. The CDR3 has 13 amino acids. Trimming took 3 bases from V and 1 from J, leaving 6 bases between them. This chain's CDR3 is CASSFNGQETQYF. The CDR3 nucleotides read TGTGCCAGCAGTTTTAATGGCCAAGAGACCCAGTACTTC.

The chain couples TRBV10-1 to TRBJ1-5; no clear D gene. Germline loops: CDR1 WNHNN, CDR2 SYGVQD (reference sequence). This CDR3 contains 13 residues. V was shortened by 2 bases and J by 7 bases, with 9 bases between the two germline ends. CDR3 region: CASSEGRTQPQHF. In DNA form, the CDR3 reads TGCGCCAGCAGTGAGGGCCGGACGCAGCCCCAGCATTTT.

There are a few counts of this clone. Other DNA sequences in the sample encode the same CDR3. V is TRBV5-1 and J is TRBJ1-2; 8 bases align to TRBD1. J lost 4 bases, V lost 0 bases, and 5 bases had no gene match. CDR1 and CDR2 (germline): SGHRS, YFSETQ. CDR3 length equals 15 residues. Here the CDR3 reads CASSLGQGPGYGYTF. The CDR3 nucleotides read TGCGCCAGCAGCTTGGGACAGGGGCCGGGCTATGGCTACACCTTC.

The chain employs TRBV19 and TRBJ1-3, with D maybe TRBD1 (5 bases). The CDR3 runs 14 residues. Trimming removed 7 bases from V and 2 bases from J, with 12 bases in between. Germline CDR1 reads LNHDA; CDR2 reads SQIVND (reference sequence). The CDR3 region is CASTPGSAGNTIYF. The CDR3 region has the DNA TGTGCCAGTACCCCAGGGAGTGCTGGAAACACCATATATTTT.

The chain links TRBV11-2 to TRBJ2-5, with 9 nucleotides matching TRBD1. Per the germline V gene, CDR1 is SGHAT and CDR2 is FQNNGV. V was clipped by 5 bases and J by 2 bases; unmatched bases: 9. This CDR3 spans 16 amino acids. The CDR3 coding sequence is TGTGCCAGCAGCCCCCTGACAGGGGGGACACAAGAGACCCAGTACTTC. Protein product: CASSPLTGGTQETQYF. Looking up the rest from reference TRBV11-2 and TRBJ2-5 gives the full variable domain: EAGVAQSPRYKIIEKRQSVAFWCNPISGHATLYWYQQILGQGPKLLIQFQNNGVVDDSQLPKDRFSAERLKGVDSTLKIQPAKLEDSAVYLCASSPLTGGTQETQYFGPGTRLLVL.

This chain links TRBV7-8 with TRBJ1-5, with a possible D match to TRBD1 (5 bases). V shed 5 bases and J shed 2 bases, with 10 bases lying between them. This CDR3 comprises 14 residues. Germline V gene data show CDR1 as SGHVS and CDR2 as FQNEAQ. The chain's CDR3 is CASSRDPGNQPQHF. As DNA, the CDR3 is TGTGCCAGCAGCCGGGACCCTGGCAATCAGCCCCAGCATTTT. Full variable domain (remainder filled in from reference TRBV7-8 and TRBJ1-5): GAGVSQSPRYKVAKRGQDVALRCDPISGHVSLFWYQQALGQGPEFLTYFQNEAQLDKSGLPSDRFFAERPEGSVSTLKIQRTQQEDSAVYLCASSRDPGNQPQHFGDGTRLSIL.

The rearrangement links TRBV10-3 to TRBJ1-5; D is unresolved. The CDR3 is 13 residues long. Per germline, CDR1 ENHRY and CDR2 SYGVKD. The ends were cut back, 3 bases at V and 1 base at J, with 4 bases in the middle. The CDR3 DNA is TGTGCCATCAGTGATAAAAGCAATCAGCCCCAGCATTTT. Translation gives CAISDKSNQPQHF.

The table lists this clone with a few counts. The chain joins TRBV28 to TRBJ2-7, with a weak D call TRBD1 (6 bases). The CDR3 is 11 residues long. V lost 5 bases, J lost 13 bases, and 15 bases lay in between. Germline CDR1 and CDR2: MDHEN and SYDVKM. The CDR3 DNA is TGTGCCAGCAGTCCTTCCCAGGGGCATTACTTC. Translating it yields CASSPSQGHYF.

The chain employs TRBV12-3 or TRBV12-4 and TRBJ2-3; D call uncertain. CDR3 size: 12 residues. Trimming pared 6 bases from V and 6 bases from J, leaving 10 bases between. This CDR3 is CASRLNEDTQYF. In nucleotides, the CDR3 is TGTGCCAGCAGACTTAACGAGGATACGCAGTATTTT.

This chain uses TRBV6-5 with TRBJ2-2; D is perhaps TRBD1 (6 bases). V dropped 5 bases and J dropped 4 bases, with 11 bases sitting between them. This CDR3 spans 14 amino acids. Germline V gives CDR1 MNHEY, CDR2 SVGAGI. The CDR3 DNA reads TGTGCCAGCAGTCGGACAGTTCGCACCGGGGAGCTGTTTTTT. Residues: CASSRTVRTGELFF.

The chain recombines TRBV10-3 with TRBJ2-1; weak D call: TRBD2 (6 bases). The CDR3 runs to 14 residues. The V gene lost 8 bases and the J gene lost 4 bases, with 15 bases spanning the gap. Germline CDR1 is ENHRY and CDR2 is SYGVKD. CDR3 loop: CAISGGAPYNEQFF. Written as DNA, the CDR3 is TGTGCCATCTCGGGCGGGGCCCCTTACAATGAGCAGTTCTTC.

The chain carries TRBV12-3 or TRBV12-4 and TRBJ1-3; D call uncertain. The V end was cut by 6 bases, the J end by 11 bases, with 11 bases between. The CDR3 extends over 11 amino acids. In nucleotides, the CDR3 is TGTGCCAGCAGGTCCGGGAAGTCCATATATTTT. Translation gives CASRSGKSIYF.

The chain carries TRBV5-5 and TRBJ1-5, with D possibly TRBD1 on 6 matching bases. CDR3 length: 17 residues. V was shortened by 0 bases and J by 3 bases, with 16 bases between the two germline ends. Germline V gene sequence: CDR1 SGHKS, CDR2 YYEKEE (reference sequence). This CDR3 reads CASSLVGGRFSNQPQHF. In nucleotides, the CDR3 is TGTGCCAGCAGCTTGGTGGGGGGGCGATTTTCCAATCAGCCCCAGCATTTT.

The chain carries TRBV6-5 and TRBJ1-3, with TRBD1 matching over 9 bases. The CDR3 spans 15 residues. The junction had 9 bases not matched to a gene; V was cut back by 6 bases and J by 6 bases. Germline V gene sequence: CDR1 MNHEY, CDR2 SVGAGI. This CDR3 reads CASRYSRTGENTIYF. Here the CDR3 DNA reads TGTGCCAGCAGATACAGCCGGACAGGGGAAAACACCATATATTTT.

The rearrangement uses TRBV6-4 and TRBJ1-1; a possible D gene is TRBD1 (5 bases). This CDR3 region has 14 residues. The V gene's germline CDR1 is MRHNA and CDR2 SNTAGT. Deletions cut 3 bases from V and 1 base from J, with 9 bases between. The CDR3 spells CASSEGGGNTEAFF. CDR3 coding DNA: TGTGCCAGCAGTGAGGGGGGTGGGAACACTGAAGCTTTCTTT.

V usage is TRBV5-6 and J usage is TRBJ1-2, with D tentatively TRBD1 (5 bases). The CDR3 covers 13 residues. CDR1 and CDR2 from the germline V gene are SGHDT and YYEEEE. V shed 4 bases and J shed 4 bases, with 11 bases lying between them. CDR3 residues: CASSLRDPYGYTF. DNA for the CDR3: TGTGCCAGCAGCCTCAGGGACCCCTATGGCTACACCTTC. Using reference TRBV5-6 and TRBJ1-2 for the parts outside the CDR3, the full variable domain is DAGVTQSPTHLIKTRGQQVTLRCSPKSGHDTVSWYQQALGQGPQFIFQYYEEEERQRGNFPDRFSGHQFPNYSSELNVNALLLGDSALYLCASSLRDPYGYTFGSGTRLTVV.

The chain carries TRBV6-5 and TRBJ2-3; no clear D gene. Trimming pared 6 bases from V and 0 bases from J, leaving 4 bases between. In germline, CDR1 is MNHEY, CDR2 SVGAGI. There are 12 residues in the CDR3. The chain's CDR3 is CASRRSTDTQYF. The CDR3 nucleotides read TGTGCCAGCAGGCGGAGCACAGATACGCAGTATTTT.

The chain links TRBV13 to TRBJ2-4, with 9 positions matching TRBD1. In germline, CDR1 is PRHDT, CDR2 FYEKMQ (reference sequence). Trimming at V came to 4 bases and at J to 9 bases, leaving 13 bases not matched to a gene. This CDR3 has 16 residues. CDR3 protein: CASSSPPDRGWGIQYF. The CDR3 coding sequence is TGTGCCAGCAGCTCCCCCCCGGACAGGGGTTGGGGCATTCAGTACTTC.

V is TRBV9 and J is TRBJ1-5; tentatively, D is TRBD1 (6 bases). CDR3 length: 15 amino acids. Germline V gene data show CDR1 as SGDLS and CDR2 as YYNGEE. V was shortened by 0 bases and J by 6 bases, with 13 bases between the two germline ends. CDR3: CASSVGGGASQPQHF. The CDR3 DNA follows: TGTGCCAGCAGCGTAGGTGGGGGGGCCAGTCAGCCCCAGCATTTT.

The chain couples TRBV21-1 to TRBJ2-2. TRBV21-1 is classified as a pseudogene. This CDR3 spans 17 amino acids. CDR3 DNA sequence: TGTGCCAGCAGCAAAGTCGGACCGTCCGCGAACACCGGGGAGCTGTTTTTT. Translating gives CASSKVGPSANTGELFF.

The chain carries TRBV11-3 and TRBJ2-3; D gene ambiguous. Germline CDR1 is SGHNT and CDR2 is YENEEA. Between the trimmed V and J ends, which lost 5 bases and 7 bases, there was a span of 13 bases. The CDR3 is 13 residues long. The CDR3 protein is CASSSSLSNTQYF. The CDR3 nucleotides are TGTGCCAGCAGCAGCTCTTTAAGTAATACGCAGTATTTT.